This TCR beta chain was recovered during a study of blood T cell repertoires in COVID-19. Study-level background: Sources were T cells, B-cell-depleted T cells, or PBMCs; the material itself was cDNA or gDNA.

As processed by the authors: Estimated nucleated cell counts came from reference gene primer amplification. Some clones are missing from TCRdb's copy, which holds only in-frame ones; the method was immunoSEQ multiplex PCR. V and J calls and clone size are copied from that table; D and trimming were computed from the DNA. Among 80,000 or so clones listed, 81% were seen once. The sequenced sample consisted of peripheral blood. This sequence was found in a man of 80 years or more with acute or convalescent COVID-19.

The CDR3 coding sequence is TGTGCCAGCTCCCAAGGACAGGGTATGGAGACCCAGTACTTC. Its protein is CASSQGQGMETQYF. The chain joins TRBV18 to TRBJ2-5; 8 bases are a match to TRBD1. The CDR3 spans 14 residues. The germline V gene has CDR1 KGHSH and CDR2 LQKENI. V shed 6 bases, J shed 5 bases, and the junction held 8 bases outside the gene matches.